Below, 15 T cell receptor beta chains from the same sample are listed, as sequenced in a study of shared clonotypes between healthy human individuals (dated by TCRdb to the early 2020s). Library method: the immunoSEQ multiplex PCR assay. TCRdb re-hosts the immuneACCESS table, in-frame sequences only. Its copies lack some clones; in the studies checked, an unresolved V gene accounts for under half of them, and the cause for the rest is not known. The sample table contains hundreds of thousands of clones; only one count was recorded for less than 85% of them. The top ten constitute under 2% of the sample. Sequenced: memory CD4+ T cells sorted from blood. The cell subset or site label, read with the paper, signifies: CD45RA-negative fraction. The receptors come from a woman in her twenties or thirties in good health.

The rearrangement uses TRBV19 and TRBJ2-1; 12 bases are shared with TRBD2. The CDR3 runs 15 residues. The ends lost 3 bases at V and 9 bases at J; junction bases unmatched: 6. Germline CDR1 LNHDA, CDR2 SQIVND (reference sequence). In DNA, the CDR3 is TGTGCCAGTAGTATCACTAGCGGGAGGCTGGTTGAGCAGTTCTTC. Its translation is CASSITSGRLVEQFF.

This sequence joins TRBV5-1 and TRBJ1-1, with a tentative D call TRBD1 (6 bases). This CDR3 is 14 amino acids long. V lost 4 bases to trimming and J lost 6 bases, with 16 bases between them. Germline values: CDR1 SGHRS, CDR2 YFSETQ. As DNA, the CDR3 is TGCGCCAGCAGCAAGGACGGGGGCTTAGCTGAAGCTTTCTTT. Translated: CASSKDGGLAEAFF.

This chain joins TRBV6-6 and TRBJ1-5; 11 positions agree with TRBD1. This CDR3 spans 16 amino acids. CDR1 and CDR2 (germline): MNHNY, SVGAGI (reference sequence). Trimming cost V 6 bases and J 6 bases; bases outside gene matches: 10. The CDR3 DNA sequence: TGTGCCAGCAGAGAAACGGGACAGGGGGTTCCTCAGCCCCAGCATTTT. This encodes CASRETGQGVPQPQHF.

The V call is TRBV15, the J call TRBJ2-2, with D perhaps given as TRBD1 or TRBD2 (5 bases each). The length of the CDR3 is 13 residues. Germline V gives CDR1 LNHNV, CDR2 YYDKDF (reference sequence). V dropped 5 bases and J dropped 6 bases, with 10 bases sitting between them. The CDR3 region is CATSGDLPGELFF. The CDR3 nucleotides are TGTGCCACCAGCGGGGACCTGCCCGGGGAGCTGTTTTTT.

The rearrangement links TRBV7-8 to TRBJ1-5; 8 nucleotides line up with TRBD1. The length of the CDR3 is 15 residues. CDR1 and CDR2 (germline): SGHVS, FQNEAQ. The V gene end was trimmed by 2 bases and the J gene end by 7 bases; junction bases not matched to a gene: 7. The CDR3 bases are TGTGCCAGCAGCTTACGGACAGGGTCTGGACAGCCCCAGCATTTT. Protein sequence: CASSLRTGSGQPQHF. Variable domain in full (rest from reference TRBV7-8 and TRBJ1-5): GAGVSQSPRYKVAKRGQDVALRCDPISGHVSLFWYQQALGQGPEFLTYFQNEAQLDKSGLPSDRFFAERPEGSVSTLKIQRTQQEDSAVYLCASSLRTGSGQPQHFGDGTRLSIL.

The chain is built from TRBV27 and TRBJ1-2; TRBD1 agrees at 8 bases. The CDR3 consists of 14 residues. The germline V gene has CDR1 MNHEY and CDR2 SMNVEV (reference sequence). The V and J ends lost 4 bases and 3 bases, in that order; junction bases with no gene match: 4. Written as DNA, the CDR3 is TGTGCCAGCAGTTGGACAGGGTTTGACTATGGCTACACCTTC. Amino acid sequence: CASSWTGFDYGYTF.

The rearrangement uses TRBV15 and TRBJ1-4; perhaps TRBD1 as D (6 bases). The V gene lost 3 bases and the J gene lost 0 bases, with 11 bases spanning the gap. This CDR3 is built from 16 residues. Germline V gene sequence: CDR1 LNHNV, CDR2 YYDKDF (reference sequence). The CDR3 DNA is TGTGCCACCAGCAGGAGGACAGCCGCAACTAATGAAAAACTGTTTTTT. As protein: CATSRRTAATNEKLFF.

The sample holds one count of this clone. V is TRBV9 and J is TRBJ2-1, with 10 bases aligning to TRBD2. Per the germline V gene, CDR1 is SGDLS and CDR2 is YYNGEE. The CDR3 sequence is 17 residues long. After removal of 4 bases from V and 5 bases from J, the junction contained 12 bases not matched to a gene. In nucleotides, the CDR3 is TGTGCCAGCAGCCCCCGCCCCGGGACTAGCGCCGACAATGAGCAGTTCTTC. It codes for CASSPRPGTSADNEQFF.

This clone was found a few times. J is TRBJ2-7 and V is TRBV10-3, with TRBD2 as a possible D gene (7 bases). The CDR3 runs 17 residues. V was trimmed by 4 bases and J by 0 bases, leaving 19 bases between them. Germline V CDR1 and CDR2: ENHRY, SYGVKD. CDR3: CAISGGGRPLSSYEQYF. The CDR3 nucleotides are TGTGCCATCAGTGGGGGGGGCCGCCCCCTGAGCTCCTACGAGCAGTACTTC.

V gene TRBV11-2 combines with J gene TRBJ1-1, with D unclear. CDR3 length equals 14 residues. The ends were cut back, 1 base at V and 1 base at J, with 7 bases in the middle. Germline V lookup: CDR1 SGHAT, CDR2 FQNNGV. CDR3 nucleotides: TGTGCCAGCAGCTTAGGAGGGAAGAACACTGAAGCTTTCTTT. It translates to CASSLGGKNTEAFF.

The chain joins TRBV5-1 to TRBJ2-7, with D hard to call. This CDR3 region has 15 residues. Deletions cut 3 bases from V and 6 bases from J, with 19 bases between. The V gene's germline CDR1 is SGHRS and CDR2 YFSETQ. CDR3 residues: CASSSVGMYASEQYF. The CDR3 bases are TGCGCCAGCAGCTCCGTAGGAATGTATGCGAGCGAGCAGTACTTC.

V is TRBV28 and J is TRBJ2-6; weak D call: TRBD1 (5 bases). V was pared by 8 bases and J by 0 bases, with 11 bases between. Germline V gene data show CDR1 as MDHEN and CDR2 as SYDVKM. CDR3 length: 15 amino acids. In DNA form, the CDR3 reads TGTGCCAGCTCTGACGGACACTCTGGGGCCAACGTCCTGACTTTC. It translates to CASSDGHSGANVLTF.

J is TRBJ2-2 and V is TRBV6-5; TRBD1 is a possible D gene (5 bases). This CDR3 has 15 residues. Germline lookup yields CDR1 MNHEY and CDR2 SVGAGI. Trimming took 2 bases from V and 0 from J, leaving 7 bases between them. For the CDR3, the DNA is TGTGCCAGCAGTTACCAGGGTTCGAACACCGGGGAGCTGTTTTTT. Amino acids: CASSYQGSNTGELFF.

This sequence joins TRBV18 and TRBJ2-2, with D maybe TRBD1 (6 bases). The CDR3 is made up of 16 amino acids. V was cut by 3 bases and J by 2 bases, with 13 bases left in between. In germline, CDR1 is KGHSH, CDR2 LQKENI. The CDR3 sequence is CASSPSQGFNTGELFF. CDR3 in DNA: TGTGCCAGCTCACCGTCGCAGGGGTTTAACACCGGGGAGCTGTTTTTT. Looking up the rest from reference TRBV18 and TRBJ2-2 gives the full variable domain: NAGVMQNPRHLVRRRGQEARLRCSPMKGHSHVYWYRQLPEEGLKFMVYLQKENIIDESGMPKERFSAEFPKEGPSILRIQQVVRGDSAAYFCASSPSQGFNTGELFFGEGSRLTVL.

The chain carries TRBV10-1 and TRBJ1-1; D gene unclear. The germline V gene has CDR1 WNHNN and CDR2 SYGVQD (reference sequence). Trimming cost V 0 bases and J 8 bases, with 10 bases left between them. The CDR3 length is 13 residues. Here the CDR3 DNA reads TGCGCCAGCAGTGAGTCGGCGGCGGCCGAAGCTTTCTTT. This gives the protein CASSESAAAEAFF.